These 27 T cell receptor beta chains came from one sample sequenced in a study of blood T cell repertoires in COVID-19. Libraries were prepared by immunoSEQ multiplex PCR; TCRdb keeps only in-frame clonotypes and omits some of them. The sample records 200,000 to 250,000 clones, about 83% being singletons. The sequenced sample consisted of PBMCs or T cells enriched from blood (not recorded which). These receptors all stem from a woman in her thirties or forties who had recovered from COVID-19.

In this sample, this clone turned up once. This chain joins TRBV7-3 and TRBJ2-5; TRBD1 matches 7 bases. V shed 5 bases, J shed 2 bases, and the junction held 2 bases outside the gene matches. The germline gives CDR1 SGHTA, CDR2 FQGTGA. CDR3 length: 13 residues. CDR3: CASSRGLQETQYF. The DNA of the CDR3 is TGTGCCAGCAGCAGGGGGCTGCAAGAGACCCAGTACTTC. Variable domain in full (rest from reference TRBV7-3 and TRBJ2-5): GAGVSQTPSNKVTEKGKYVELRCDPISGHTALYWYRQSLGQGPEFLIYFQGTGAADDSGLPNDRFFAVRPEGSVSTLKIQRTERGDSAVYLCASSRGLQETQYFGPGTRLLVL.

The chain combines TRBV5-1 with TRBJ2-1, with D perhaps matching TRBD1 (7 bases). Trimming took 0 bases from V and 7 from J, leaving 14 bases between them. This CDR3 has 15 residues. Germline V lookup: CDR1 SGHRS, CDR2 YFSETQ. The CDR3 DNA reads TGCGCCAGCAGCTTGGCGGCAGGGGGGTTGAATGAGCAGTTCTTC. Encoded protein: CASSLAAGGLNEQFF.

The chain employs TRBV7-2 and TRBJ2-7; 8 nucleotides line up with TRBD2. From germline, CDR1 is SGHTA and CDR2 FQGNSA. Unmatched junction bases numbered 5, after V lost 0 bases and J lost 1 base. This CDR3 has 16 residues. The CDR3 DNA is TGTGCCAGCAGCTTAGCGGGTCGGGAGGGGTCCTACGAGCAGTACGTC. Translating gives CASSLAGREGSYEQYV.

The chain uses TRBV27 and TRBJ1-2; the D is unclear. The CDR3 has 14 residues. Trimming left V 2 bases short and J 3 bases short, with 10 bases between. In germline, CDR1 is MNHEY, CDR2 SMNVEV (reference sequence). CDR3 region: CASSLRTGDYGYTF. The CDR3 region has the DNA TGTGCCAGCAGTTTAAGAACCGGGGACTATGGCTACACCTTC.

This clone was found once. In nucleotides, the CDR3 is TGTGCCAGTAGTATCCAGGGGAGCACAGATACGCAGTATTTT. This encodes CASSIQGSTDTQYF. This chain joins TRBV19 and TRBJ2-3; D is possibly TRBD1 (6 bases). Germline CDR1 and CDR2: LNHDA and SQIVND (reference sequence). Trimming removed 3 bases from V and 0 bases from J, with 7 bases in between. This CDR3 comprises 14 residues. Using reference TRBV19 and TRBJ2-3 for the parts outside the CDR3, the full variable domain is DGGITQSPKYLFRKEGQNVTLSCEQNLNHDAMYWYRQDPGQGLRLIYYSQIVNDFQKGDIAEGYSVSREKKESFPLTVTSAQKNPTAFYLCASSIQGSTDTQYFGPGTRLTVL.

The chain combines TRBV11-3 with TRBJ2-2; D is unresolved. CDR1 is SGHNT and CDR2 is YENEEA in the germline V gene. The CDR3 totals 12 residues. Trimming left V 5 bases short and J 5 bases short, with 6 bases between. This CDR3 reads CASSINTGELFF. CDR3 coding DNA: TGTGCCAGCAGCATCAATACCGGGGAGCTGTTTTTT.

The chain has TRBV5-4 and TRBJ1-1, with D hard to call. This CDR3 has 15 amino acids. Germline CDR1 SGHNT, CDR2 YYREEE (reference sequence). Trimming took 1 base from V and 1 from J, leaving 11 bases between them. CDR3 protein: CASSLTFAGNTEAFF. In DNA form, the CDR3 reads TGTGCCAGCAGCTTGACGTTCGCAGGGAACACTGAAGCTTTCTTT.

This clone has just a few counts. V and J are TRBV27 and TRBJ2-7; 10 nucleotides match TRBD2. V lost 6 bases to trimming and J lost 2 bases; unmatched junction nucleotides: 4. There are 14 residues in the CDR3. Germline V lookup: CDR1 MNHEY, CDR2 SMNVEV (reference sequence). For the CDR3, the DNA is TGTGCCAGCAGGTGGACTAGCGGAGCCTACGAGCAGTACTTC. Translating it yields CASRWTSGAYEQYF.

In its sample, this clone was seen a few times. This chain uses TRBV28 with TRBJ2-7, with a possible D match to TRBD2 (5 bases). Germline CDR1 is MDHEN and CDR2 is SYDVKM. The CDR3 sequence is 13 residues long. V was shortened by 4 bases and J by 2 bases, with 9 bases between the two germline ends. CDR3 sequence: CASSWAEAYEQYF. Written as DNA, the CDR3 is TGTGCCAGCAGTTGGGCGGAGGCCTACGAGCAGTACTTC.

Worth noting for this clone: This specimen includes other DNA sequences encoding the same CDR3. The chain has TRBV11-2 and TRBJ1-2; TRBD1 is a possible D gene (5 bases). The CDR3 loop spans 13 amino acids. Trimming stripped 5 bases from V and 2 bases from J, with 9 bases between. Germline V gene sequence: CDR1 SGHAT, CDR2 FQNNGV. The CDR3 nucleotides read TGTGCCAGCAGCCGAGACAGCAACTATGGCTACACCTTC. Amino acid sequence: CASSRDSNYGYTF.

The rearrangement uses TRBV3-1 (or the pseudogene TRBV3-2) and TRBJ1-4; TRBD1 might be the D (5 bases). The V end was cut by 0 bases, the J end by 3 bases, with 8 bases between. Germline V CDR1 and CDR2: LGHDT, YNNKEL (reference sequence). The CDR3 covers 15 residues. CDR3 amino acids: CASSQDGGSNEKLFF. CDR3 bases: TGTGCCAGCAGCCAAGACGGGGGGTCTAATGAAAAACTGTTTTTT.

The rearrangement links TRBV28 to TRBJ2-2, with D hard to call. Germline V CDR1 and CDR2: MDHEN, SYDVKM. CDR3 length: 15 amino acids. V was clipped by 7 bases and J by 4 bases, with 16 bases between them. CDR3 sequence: CASTRGGIRTGELFF. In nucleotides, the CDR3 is TGTGCCAGCACGAGAGGCGGAATCCGCACCGGGGAGCTGTTTTTT.

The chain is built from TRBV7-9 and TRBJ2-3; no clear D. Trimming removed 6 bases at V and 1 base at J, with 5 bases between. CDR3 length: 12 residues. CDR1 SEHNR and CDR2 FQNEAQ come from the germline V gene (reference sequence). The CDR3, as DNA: TGTGCCAGCAGTCCCGGCACAGATACGCAGTATTTT. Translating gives CASSPGTDTQYF.

CDR3 sequence (DNA): TGCAGCGTTGAAGATAGCCAGAGCGATCGTGGCTACACCTTC. Translated: CSVEDSQSDRGYTF. This chain links TRBV29-1 with TRBJ1-2, with no clear D. Deletions cut 0 bases from V and 7 bases from J, with 15 bases between. CDR3 length: 14 residues. CDR1 and CDR2 (germline): SQVTM, ANQGSEA.

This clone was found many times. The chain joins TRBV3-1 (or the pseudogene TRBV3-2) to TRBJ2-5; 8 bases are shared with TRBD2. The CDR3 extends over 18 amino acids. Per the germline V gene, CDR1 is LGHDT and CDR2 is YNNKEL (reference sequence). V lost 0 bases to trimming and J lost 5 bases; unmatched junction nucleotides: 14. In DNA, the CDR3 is TGTGCCAGCAGCCAAGATCCCATCCGGACTAGCTGGTGGGAGACCCAGTACTTC. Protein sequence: CASSQDPIRTSWWETQYF.

The DNA of the CDR3 is TGCGCCAGCAGCTTGAAACAGGGGGTGAACACTGAAGCTTTCTTT. As protein: CASSLKQGVNTEAFF. V and J are TRBV5-1 and TRBJ1-1, with 8 bases fitting TRBD1. The length of the CDR3 is 15 residues. Germline assignment: CDR1 SGHRS and CDR2 YFSETQ. V shed 1 base, J shed 0 bases, and the junction held 2 bases outside the gene matches.

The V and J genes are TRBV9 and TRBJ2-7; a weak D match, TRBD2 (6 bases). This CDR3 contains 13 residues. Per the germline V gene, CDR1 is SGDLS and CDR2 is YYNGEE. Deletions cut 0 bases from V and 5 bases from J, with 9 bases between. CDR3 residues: CASSVGGVNEQYF. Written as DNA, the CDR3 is TGTGCCAGCAGCGTAGGGGGGGTTAACGAGCAGTACTTC.

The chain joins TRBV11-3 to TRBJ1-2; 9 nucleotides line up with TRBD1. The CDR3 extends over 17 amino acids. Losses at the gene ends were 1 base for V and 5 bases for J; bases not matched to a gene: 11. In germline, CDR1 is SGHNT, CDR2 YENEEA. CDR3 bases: TGTGCCAGCAGCTTAGGATCGGACAGGGGAGGAATATATGGCTACACCTTC. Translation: CASSLGSDRGGIYGYTF.

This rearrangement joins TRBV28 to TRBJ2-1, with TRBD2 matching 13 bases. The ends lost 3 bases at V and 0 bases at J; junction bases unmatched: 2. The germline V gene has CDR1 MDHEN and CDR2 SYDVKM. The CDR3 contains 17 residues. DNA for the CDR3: TGTGCCAGCAGTTTCTGGACTAGCGGGAGCTCCTACAATGAGCAGTTCTTC. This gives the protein CASSFWTSGSSYNEQFF.

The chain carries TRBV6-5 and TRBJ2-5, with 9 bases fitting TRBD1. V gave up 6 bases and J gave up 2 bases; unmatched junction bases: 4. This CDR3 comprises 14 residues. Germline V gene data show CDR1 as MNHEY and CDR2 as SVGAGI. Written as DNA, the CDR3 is TGTGCCAGCAGGGACAGGGGAGAGCAAGAGACCCAGTACTTC. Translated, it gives CASRDRGEQETQYF.

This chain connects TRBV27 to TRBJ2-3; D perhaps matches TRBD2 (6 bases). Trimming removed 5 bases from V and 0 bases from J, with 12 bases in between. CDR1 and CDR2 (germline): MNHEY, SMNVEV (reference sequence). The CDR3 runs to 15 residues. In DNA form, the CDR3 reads TGTGCCAGCAGTATCGACGGGACTAGCACAGATACGCAGTATTTT. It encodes CASSIDGTSTDTQYF.

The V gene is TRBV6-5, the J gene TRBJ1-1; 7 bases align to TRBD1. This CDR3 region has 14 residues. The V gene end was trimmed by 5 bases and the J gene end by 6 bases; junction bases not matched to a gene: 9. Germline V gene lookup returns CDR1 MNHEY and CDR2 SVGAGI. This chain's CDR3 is CASSRKQGSAEAFF. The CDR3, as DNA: TGTGCCAGCAGTCGTAAACAGGGGAGCGCTGAAGCTTTCTTT.

CDR3 amino acids: CASSVGDFNQPQHF. In nucleotides, the CDR3 is TGTGCCAGCAGCGTAGGCGACTTCAATCAGCCCCAGCATTTT. The genes are TRBV9 and TRBJ1-5; D unresolved. Germline CDR1 and CDR2: SGDLS and YYNGEE. The CDR3 spans 14 residues. The V end was cut by 0 bases, the J end by 3 bases, with 7 bases between.

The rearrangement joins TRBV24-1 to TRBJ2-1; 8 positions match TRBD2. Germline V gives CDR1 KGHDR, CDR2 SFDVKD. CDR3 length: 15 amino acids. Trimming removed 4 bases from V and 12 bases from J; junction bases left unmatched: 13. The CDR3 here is CATSDSGTREVGQFF. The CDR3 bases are TGTGCCACCAGTGACTCGGGGACTAGAGAGGTCGGGCAGTTCTTC.

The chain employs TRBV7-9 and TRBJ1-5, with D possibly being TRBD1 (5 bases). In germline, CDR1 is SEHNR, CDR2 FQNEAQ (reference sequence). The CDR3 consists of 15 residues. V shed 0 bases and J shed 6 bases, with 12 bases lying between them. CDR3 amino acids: CASSLAGPGGQPQHF. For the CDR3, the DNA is TGTGCCAGCAGCTTAGCGGGTCCCGGGGGTCAGCCCCAGCATTTT.

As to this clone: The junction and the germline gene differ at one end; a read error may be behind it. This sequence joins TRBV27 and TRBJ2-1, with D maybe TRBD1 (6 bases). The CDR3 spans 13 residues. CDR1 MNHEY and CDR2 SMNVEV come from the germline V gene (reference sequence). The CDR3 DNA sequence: TGTGCCAGCAGTTTGACAGGTACGAATGAACAGTTCTTC. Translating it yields CASSLTGTNEQFF.

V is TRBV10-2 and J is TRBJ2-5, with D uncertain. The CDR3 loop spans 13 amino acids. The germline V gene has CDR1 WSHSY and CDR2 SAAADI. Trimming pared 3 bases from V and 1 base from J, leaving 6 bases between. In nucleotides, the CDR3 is TGCGCCAGCAGTGAACCAGGCCAAGAGACCCAGTACTTC. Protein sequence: CASSEPGQETQYF.